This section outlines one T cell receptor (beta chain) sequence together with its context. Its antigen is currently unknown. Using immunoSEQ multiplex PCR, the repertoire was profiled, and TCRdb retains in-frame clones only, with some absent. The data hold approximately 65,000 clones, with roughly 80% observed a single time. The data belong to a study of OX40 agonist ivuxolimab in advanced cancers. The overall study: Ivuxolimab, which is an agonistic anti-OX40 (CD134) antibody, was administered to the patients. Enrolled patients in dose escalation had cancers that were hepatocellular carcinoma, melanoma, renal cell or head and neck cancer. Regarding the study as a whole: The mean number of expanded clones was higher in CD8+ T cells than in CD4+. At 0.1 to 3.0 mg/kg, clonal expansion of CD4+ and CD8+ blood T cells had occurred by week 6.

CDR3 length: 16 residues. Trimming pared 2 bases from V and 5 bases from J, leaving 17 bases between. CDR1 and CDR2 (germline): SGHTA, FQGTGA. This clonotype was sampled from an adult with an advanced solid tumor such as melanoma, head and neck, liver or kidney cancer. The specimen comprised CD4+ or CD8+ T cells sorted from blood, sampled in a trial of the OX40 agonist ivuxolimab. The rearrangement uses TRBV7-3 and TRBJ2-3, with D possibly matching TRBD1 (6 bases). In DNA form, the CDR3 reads TGTGCCAGCAGCTTACAAGGGGGAGACGGAATAGATACGCAGTATTTT. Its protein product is CASSLQGGDGIDTQYF.